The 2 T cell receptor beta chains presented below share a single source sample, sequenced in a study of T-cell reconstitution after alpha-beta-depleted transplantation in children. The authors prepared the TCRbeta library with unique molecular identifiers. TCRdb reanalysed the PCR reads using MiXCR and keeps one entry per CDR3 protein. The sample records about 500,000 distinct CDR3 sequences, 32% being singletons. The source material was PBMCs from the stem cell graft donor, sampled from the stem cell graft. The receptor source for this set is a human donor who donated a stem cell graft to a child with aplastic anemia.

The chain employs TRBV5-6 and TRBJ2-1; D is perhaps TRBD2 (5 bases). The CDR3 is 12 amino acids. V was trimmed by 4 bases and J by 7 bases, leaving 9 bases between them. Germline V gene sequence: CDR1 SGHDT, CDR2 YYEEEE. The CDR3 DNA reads TGTGCCAGCAGCCGGGGTGGGAATGAGCAGTTCTTC. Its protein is CASSRGGNEQFF.

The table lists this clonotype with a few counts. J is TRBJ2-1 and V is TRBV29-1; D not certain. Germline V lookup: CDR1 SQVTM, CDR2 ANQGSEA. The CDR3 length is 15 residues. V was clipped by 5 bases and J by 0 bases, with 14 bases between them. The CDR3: CSVTETSSSYNEQFF. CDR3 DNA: TGCAGCGTTACTGAGACATCTAGCTCCTACAATGAGCAGTTCTTC.